Presented here are 21 T cell receptor beta chains from one specimen sequenced in a study of beta chain features in type 1 diabetes. For these receptors, no antigen is known. TCRB transcripts that were expressed got sequenced, as all of the isolated RNA had been reverse transcribed. Some clones are missing from TCRdb's copy, which holds only in-frame ones; the method was immunoSEQ multiplex PCR. The sample holds some 660,000 clones, about 14% seen once. Study-wide findings and caveats: When Type 1 diabetes patients were examined, their TCRB CDR3s proved moderately but significantly shorter in all four CD4+ subsets.

Source material: naive CD4+ T cells from blood. These receptors were obtained from a man younger than 35 with type 1 diabetes.

The chain has TRBV7-2 and TRBJ2-7; D unclear. This CDR3 comprises 15 residues. CDR1 and CDR2 (germline): SGHTA, FQGNSA. Between the trimmed V and J ends, which lost 5 bases and 0 bases, there was a span of 14 bases. CDR3 nucleotide sequence: TGTGCCAGCAGCCCACCGGGTCCAAGCTCCTACGAGCAGTACTTC. This sequence encodes CASSPPGPSSYEQYF.

In this sample, this clone turned up a few times. V gene TRBV4-3 combines with J gene TRBJ1-1; possible D gene TRBD1, 5 bases. V dropped 0 bases and J dropped 5 bases, with 13 bases sitting between them. Germline-derived CDR1 and CDR2 are LGHNA and YSLEER. The CDR3 is made up of 15 amino acids. The CDR3 here is CASSQDPQGGTEAFF. The CDR3 DNA reads as TGCGCCAGCAGCCAAGATCCGCAGGGTGGAACTGAAGCTTTCTTT.

The chain carries TRBV7-9 and TRBJ2-7; 11 nucleotides align to TRBD1. With V trimmed by 5 bases and J by 4 bases, 4 bases remained unmatched. The germline V gene encodes CDR1 SEHNR and CDR2 FQNEAQ (reference sequence). The CDR3 has 14 residues. The CDR3 sequence: CASSRDRGAYEQYF. CDR3 bases: TGTGCCAGCAGCCGGGACAGGGGGGCATACGAGCAGTACTTC.

The V gene is TRBV13, the J gene TRBJ1-1; D uncertain. The CDR3 loop spans 15 amino acids. V lost 8 bases, J lost 1 base, and 17 bases lay in between. CDR1 and CDR2 from the germline V gene are PRHDT and FYEKMQ (reference sequence). The CDR3 loop is CASRGRLPQNTEAFF. In DNA form, the CDR3 reads TGTGCCAGCCGAGGGAGGCTACCGCAGAACACTGAAGCTTTCTTT.

The rearrangement links TRBV29-1 to TRBJ1-1; D is possibly TRBD1 (5 bases). The CDR3 has 13 amino acids. The V gene lost 4 bases and the J gene lost 1 base, with 10 bases spanning the gap. The germline gives CDR1 SQVTM, CDR2 ANQGSEA. CDR3: CSVGGRQNTEAFF. CDR3 DNA sequence: TGCAGCGTTGGGGGCAGACAGAACACTGAAGCTTTCTTT.

The genes are TRBV1 and TRBJ2-1; the table's TRBD2 call for D was not verified on the DNA. TRBV1 is labeled a pseudogene. The CDR3 contains 16 residues. In nucleotides, the CDR3 is TGCACCAGCAGCCGGGGGTCTAGCGGATCCTACAATGAGCAGTTCTTC. It yields the protein CTSSRGSSGSYNEQFF.

V and J are TRBV6-1 and TRBJ2-4, with a tentative D call TRBD2 (5 bases). V lost 6 bases and J lost 4, with 16 bases in between. In germline, CDR1 is MNHNS, CDR2 SASEGT. CDR3 length: 15 amino acids. Written as DNA, the CDR3 is TGTGCCAGCAGGACCTCGGACTGGGGAAAAAACATTCAGTACTTC. This codes for CASRTSDWGKNIQYF.

The sample holds a few counts of this clone. The CDR3 nucleotides are TGTGCCAGCTCACCAGAGGGGACCTATGCTGAGGGAGCCAAAAACATTCAGTACTTC. Translating it yields CASSPEGTYAEGAKNIQYF. The chain is built from TRBV18 and TRBJ2-4, with D perhaps matching TRBD1 or TRBD2 (5 bases each). V was shortened by 2 bases and J by 0 bases, with 20 bases between the two germline ends. Germline V CDR1 and CDR2: KGHSH, LQKENI. The CDR3 spans 19 residues.

A single count supports this clone. The chain is built from TRBV6-6 and TRBJ1-2, with 7 nucleotides matching TRBD1. The CDR3 is 12 amino acids. The germline CDR1 and CDR2 sequences are MNHNY and SVGAGI (reference sequence). CDR3 sequence: CAGKEGAGGYTF. CDR3 nucleotide sequence: TGTGCGGGAAAGGAGGGGGCGGGTGGCTACACCTTC.

The CDR3, as DNA: TGTGCCAGCAGTTTAGCAGGATTAAACTATGGCTACACCTTC. Encoded protein: CASSLAGLNYGYTF. The rearrangement joins TRBV28 to TRBJ1-2; D uncertain. The CDR3 sequence is 14 residues long. Germline CDR1 is MDHEN and CDR2 is SYDVKM. V was shortened by 2 bases and J by 2 bases, with 9 bases between the two germline ends.

The sample holds a few counts of this clone. The same CDR3 also results from other DNA sequences found in this sample. J is TRBJ1-5 and V is TRBV30; D remains ambiguous. Germline assignment: CDR1 GTSNPN and CDR2 SVGIG (reference sequence). This CDR3 spans 14 amino acids. The V end lost 0 bases, the J end lost 0 bases, and 6 bases lay between the germline ends. CDR3 nucleotide sequence: TGTGCCTGGAGTGTAGGAAATAGCAATCAGCCCCAGCATTTT. It specifies CAWSVGNSNQPQHF.

This clone has just a few counts. This chain uses TRBV10-3 with TRBJ2-7; the match to TRBD2 covers 7 bases. CDR3 length equals 14 residues. With 9 bases clipped from V and 6 bases from J, the junction kept 14 bases outside the gene matches. Per germline, CDR1 ENHRY and CDR2 SYGVKD. The CDR3: CAIGTTIPSGEQYF. CDR3 nucleotide sequence: TGTGCCATAGGGACTACAATACCCTCCGGCGAGCAGTACTTC.

The rearrangement links TRBV30 to TRBJ2-7; D is unresolved. The CDR3 totals 14 residues. CDR1 is GTSNPN, CDR2 SVGIG, per germline (reference sequence). Trimming shortened V by 0 bases and J by 2 bases, and 11 bases separated the two germline ends. DNA of the CDR3: TGTGCCTGGAGTGTATCTGGGGTAGCCTACGAGCAGTACTTC. It codes for CAWSVSGVAYEQYF.

This clone was detected a few times. CDR3 sequence (DNA): TGTGCCTGGATTGCTCGGGGTAGGGAAGCTTTCTTT. This sequence encodes CAWIARGREAFF. V gene TRBV30 combines with J gene TRBJ1-1; D not resolved. Germline lookup yields CDR1 GTSNPN and CDR2 SVGIG (reference sequence). This CDR3 spans 12 amino acids. The V end lost 4 bases, the J end lost 8 bases, and 14 bases lay between the germline ends. Full variable domain (remainder filled in from reference TRBV30 and TRBJ1-1): SQTIHQWPATLVQPVGSPLSLECTVEGTSNPNLYWYRQAAGRGLQLLFYSVGIGQISSEVPQNLSASRPQDRQFILSSKKLLLSDSGFYLCAWIARGREAFFGQGTRLTVV.

The chain links TRBV7-2 to TRBJ2-5, with D perhaps given as TRBD1 or TRBD2 (5 bases each). The germline gives CDR1 SGHTA, CDR2 FQGNSA. This CDR3 contains 14 residues. V lost 3 bases and J lost 4, with 12 bases in between. For the CDR3, the DNA is TGTGCCAGCAGCTTCGGGACCCTTAGAGAGACCCAGTACTTC. This encodes CASSFGTLRETQYF.

This clone has a handful of counts. The gene calls are TRBV29-1 and TRBJ2-3, with D possibly being TRBD2 (5 bases). V lost 4 bases, J lost 0 bases, and 8 bases lay in between. The length of the CDR3 is 13 residues. Looked up from germline, CDR1 is SQVTM and CDR2 is ANQGSEA. The CDR3 here is CSVGELSTDTQYF. The CDR3 DNA follows: TGCAGCGTTGGGGAGTTGAGCACAGATACGCAGTATTTT.

J is TRBJ2-1 and V is TRBV5-1; tentative D call: TRBD1 (6 bases). Germline CDR1 SGHRS, CDR2 YFSETQ. The germline V and J ends were trimmed by 1 base and 5 bases, with 10 bases remaining between them. This CDR3 comprises 14 residues. The CDR3 coding sequence is TGCGCCAGCAGCTTGCCGGGACATGACAATGAGCAGTTCTTC. Its protein is CASSLPGHDNEQFF.

This clone has more than one count but fewer than ten. The V and J genes are TRBV5-6 and TRBJ2-4; 12 bases agree with TRBD2. The CDR3 has 16 amino acids. Germline-derived CDR1 and CDR2 are SGHDT and YYEEEE. V trimming: 2 bases; J trimming: 2 bases; junction bases outside the gene matches: 2. As DNA, the CDR3 is TGTGCCAGCAGCTTACTAGCGGGAGGATCCAAAAACATTCAGTACTTC. Residues: CASSLLAGGSKNIQYF.

CDR3: CASSLGPLGSMNTEAFF. The CDR3 coding sequence is TGTGCCAGCAGCTTAGGGCCCCTCGGGAGCATGAACACTGAAGCTTTCTTT. The genes are TRBV13 and TRBJ1-1; no firm D call. Germline CDR1 reads PRHDT; CDR2 reads FYEKMQ (reference sequence). The V end was cut by 0 bases, the J end by 0 bases, with 14 bases between. CDR3 length: 17 residues. The full variable domain, in which reference TRBV13 and TRBJ1-1 provide the parts outside the CDR3, is AAGVIQSPRHLIKEKRETATLKCYPIPRHDTVYWYQQGPGQDPQFLISFYEKMQSDKGSIPDRFSAQQFSDYHSELNMSSLELGDSALYFCASSLGPLGSMNTEAFFGQGTRLTVV.

The V and J genes are TRBV5-1 and TRBJ2-1; D call uncertain. The CDR3 is 15 amino acids. Germline V gene data show CDR1 as SGHRS and CDR2 as YFSETQ. The V and J ends lost 4 bases and 7 bases respectively, with 18 bases between them. CDR3: CASSAHETFRNEQFF. CDR3 nucleotide sequence: TGCGCCAGCAGCGCACATGAAACGTTTCGGAATGAGCAGTTCTTC.

This chain uses TRBV4-2 with TRBJ2-7; TRBD1 agrees at 7 bases. V shed 1 base and J 6 bases; nucleotides not matched to a gene: 9. The CDR3 loop spans 15 amino acids. CDR1 and CDR2 from the germline V gene are LGHNA and YNFKEQ. Here the CDR3 reads CASSQVPDREGEQYF. The CDR3 DNA reads as TGTGCCAGCAGCCAAGTTCCAGACAGGGAAGGCGAGCAGTACTTC.